This T cell receptor (beta chain) comes out of a study of blood T cell repertoires in COVID-19. Study at large: The United States, Italy and Spain supplied acute and convalescent COVID-19 samples. T cells, B-cell-depleted T cells, or PBMCs supplied cDNA or gDNA.

Authors' methods: Amplified reference gene primers provided the basis for estimating nucleated cell counts. Assay used: immunoSEQ multiplex PCR; TCRdb lists only in-frame clones, some missing. V, J and clone size reflect that table, while D and trimming were determined from the DNA. The table includes hundreds of thousands of clones, about nine tenths detected once. The CDR3 extends over 13 amino acids. Between the trimmed V and J ends, which lost 5 bases and 6 bases, there was a span of 14 bases. Germline CDR1 reads GTSNPN; CDR2 reads SVGIG (reference sequence). The receptor comes from a woman aged 25 to 39 with active or convalescent COVID-19. Sequencing was carried out using peripheral blood. This chain links TRBV30 with TRBJ1-5; tentative D call: TRBD1 (5 bases). CDR3 sequence: CAWGGSGPQPQHF. CDR3 coding DNA: TGTGCCTGGGGGGGGAGCGGGCCTCAGCCCCAGCATTTT.